This T cell receptor (beta chain) was recorded in a study of OX40 agonist ivuxolimab in advanced cancers. About the study: Ivuxolimab was delivered to patients intravenously every 2 weeks at doses spanning 0.01 to 10 mg/kg. Study findings and constraints: CD8+ T cells averaged more expanded clones than CD4+. Both CD4+ and CD8+ T cell populations in blood had undergone clonal expansion by week 6 at 0.1 to 3.0 mg/kg.

Sequenced by immunoSEQ multiplex PCR; TCRdb stores in-frame clones only, minus some. Altogether about 83,000 clones are present, approximately 84% being singletons, with the ten largest covering roughly 7.3%. Germline CDR1 SGHRS, CDR2 YFSETQ. The V gene lost 4 bases and the J gene lost 4 bases, with 8 bases spanning the gap. The CDR3 is 12 residues long. This clone was counted once. Its target is unknown. Sampling of blood occurred at baseline, cycle 4 day 1, and cycle 7 day 1. J is TRBJ1-2 and V is TRBV5-1; D gene unclear. The receptor was isolated from an adult with an advanced solid tumor such as melanoma, head and neck, liver or kidney cancer. This specimen consisted of CD4+ or CD8+ T cells sorted from blood, obtained in a trial of the OX40 agonist ivuxolimab. CDR3 in amino acids: CASSQSGYGYTF. CDR3 sequence (DNA): TGCGCCAGCAGCCAATCAGGCTATGGCTACACCTTC.